What follows describes a single TCR beta chain. The target antigen is unknown. This record comes from a study of cytomegalovirus exposure and HLA in healthy donors. Study in general: Unique TCRs numbering some 93 million, obtained from HLA-typed donors, made up an early data release.

Primers: 60 Vbeta forward and 13 Jbeta reverse. Clones were read by immunoSEQ multiplex PCR, and TCRdb kept only the in-frame ones, dropping some. The sample consists of some 150,000 clones, around a tenth of them appearing once. V dropped 7 bases and J dropped 5; count of bases not matched to a gene: 15. The CDR3 loop spans 17 amino acids. Looked up from germline, CDR1 is MDHEN and CDR2 is SYDVKM. General study points: Analysis was performed later, and it showed HLA-associated TCR beta chains to be more clonally expanded than equally common others. The study listed 164 cytomegalovirus-associated TCR beta chains. Being productive about 87% or about 30% of the time was typical of most TCR beta V segments in an earlier analysis.

What was sequenced was PBMCs. The chain uses TRBV28 and TRBJ1-5, with 9 nucleotides matching TRBD1. This sequence was found in a male donor in good health and CMV-seronegative. The CDR3 nucleotides are TGTGCCAGCAAGCGGACAGGGGCCTCGGTCCTTTATCAGCCCCAGCATTTT. Translation: CASKRTGASVLYQPQHF.